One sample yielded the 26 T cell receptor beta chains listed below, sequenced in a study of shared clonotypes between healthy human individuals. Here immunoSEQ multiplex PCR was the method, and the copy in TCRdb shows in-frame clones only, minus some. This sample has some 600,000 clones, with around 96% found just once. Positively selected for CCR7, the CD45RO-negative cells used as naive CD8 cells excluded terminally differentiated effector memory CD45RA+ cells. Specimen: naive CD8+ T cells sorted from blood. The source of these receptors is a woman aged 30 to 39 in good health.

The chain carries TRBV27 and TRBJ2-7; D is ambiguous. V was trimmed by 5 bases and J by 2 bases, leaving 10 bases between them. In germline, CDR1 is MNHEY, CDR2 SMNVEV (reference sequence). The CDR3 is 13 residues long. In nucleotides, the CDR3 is TGTGCCAGCAGTCCCCGCAGCGCCTACGAGCAGTACTTC. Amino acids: CASSPRSAYEQYF.

CDR3 protein: CASSLYPFEGDGYTF. CDR3 coding DNA: TGTGCCAGCAGTTTATACCCCTTCGAGGGGGATGGCTACACCTTC. V is TRBV27 and J is TRBJ1-2; D possibly corresponds to TRBD1 (6 bases). V gave up 1 base and J gave up 6 bases, with 15 bases separating them. CDR3 length equals 15 residues. The germline gives CDR1 MNHEY, CDR2 SMNVEV (reference sequence).

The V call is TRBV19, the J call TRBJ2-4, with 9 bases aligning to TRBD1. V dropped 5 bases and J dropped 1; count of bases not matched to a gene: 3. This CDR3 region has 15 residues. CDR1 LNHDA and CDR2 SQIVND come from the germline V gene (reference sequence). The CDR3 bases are TGTGCCAGTAGTTTGGGGACAGGGGCCAAAAACATTCAGTACTTC. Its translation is CASSLGTGAKNIQYF. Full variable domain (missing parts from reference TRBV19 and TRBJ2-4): DGGITQSPKYLFRKEGQNVTLSCEQNLNHDAMYWYRQDPGQGLRLIYYSQIVNDFQKGDIAEGYSVSREKKESFPLTVTSAQKNPTAFYLCASSLGTGAKNIQYFGAGTRLSVL.

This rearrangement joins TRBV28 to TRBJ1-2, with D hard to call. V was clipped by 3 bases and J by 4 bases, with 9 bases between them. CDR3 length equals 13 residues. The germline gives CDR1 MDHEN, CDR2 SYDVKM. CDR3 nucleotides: TGTGCCAGCAGTTTTGGTGAGTCCTATGGCTACACCTTC. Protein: CASSFGESYGYTF.

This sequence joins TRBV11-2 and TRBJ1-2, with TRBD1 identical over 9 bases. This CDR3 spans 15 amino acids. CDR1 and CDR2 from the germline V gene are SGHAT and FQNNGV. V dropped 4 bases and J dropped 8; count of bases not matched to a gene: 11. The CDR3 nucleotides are TGTGCCAGCAGCTCCCGGACAGGGGAGGCGAGGGGCTACACCTTC. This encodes CASSSRTGEARGYTF.

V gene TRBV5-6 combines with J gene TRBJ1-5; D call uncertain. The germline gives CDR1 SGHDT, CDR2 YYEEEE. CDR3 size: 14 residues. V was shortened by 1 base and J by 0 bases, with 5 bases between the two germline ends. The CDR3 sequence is CASSLYDSNQPQHF. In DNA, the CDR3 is TGTGCCAGCAGCTTGTATGATAGCAATCAGCCCCAGCATTTT.

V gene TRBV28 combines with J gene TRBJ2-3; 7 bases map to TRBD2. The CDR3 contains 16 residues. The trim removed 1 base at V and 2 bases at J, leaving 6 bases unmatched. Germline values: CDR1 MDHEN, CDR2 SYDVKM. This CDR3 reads CASSLFGRGFTDTQYF. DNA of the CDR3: TGTGCCAGCAGTTTATTCGGGCGGGGGTTCACAGATACGCAGTATTTT.

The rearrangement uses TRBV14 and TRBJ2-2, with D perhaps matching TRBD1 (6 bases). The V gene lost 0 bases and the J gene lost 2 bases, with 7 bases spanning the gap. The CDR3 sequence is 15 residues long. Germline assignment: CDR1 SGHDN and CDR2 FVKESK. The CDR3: CASSQDRGNTGELFF. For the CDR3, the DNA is TGTGCCAGCAGCCAAGACAGGGGCAACACCGGGGAGCTGTTTTTT.

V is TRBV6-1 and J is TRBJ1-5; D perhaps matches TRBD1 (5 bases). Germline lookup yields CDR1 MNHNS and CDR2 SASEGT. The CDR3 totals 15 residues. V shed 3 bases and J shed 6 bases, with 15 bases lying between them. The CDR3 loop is CASSETGGAPQPQHF. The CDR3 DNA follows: TGTGCCAGCAGTGAGACGGGAGGGGCGCCTCAGCCCCAGCATTTT.

CDR3 nucleotides: TGTGCCAGCACCCTGCGATTCATCCGGGGGCCCGGCACAGATACGCAGTATTTT. This codes for CASTLRFIRGPGTDTQYF. The rearrangement joins TRBV28 to TRBJ2-3; D possibly uses TRBD1 or TRBD2 (6 bases each). Looked up from germline, CDR1 is MDHEN and CDR2 is SYDVKM. The CDR3 has 18 residues. The ends were cut back, 7 bases at V and 1 base at J, with 24 bases in the middle. The complete variable domain, with remaining parts taken from reference TRBV28 and TRBJ2-3, reads DVKVTQSSRYLVKRTGEKVFLECVQDMDHENMFWYRQDPGLGLRLIYFSYDVKMKEKGDIPEGYSVSREKKERFSLILESASTNQTSMYLCASTLRFIRGPGTDTQYFGPGTRLTVL.

CDR3 residues: CASSLTGPWGNQPQHF. CDR3 nucleotides: TGTGCCAGCAGTTTAACAGGGCCCTGGGGCAATCAGCCCCAGCATTTT. This sequence joins TRBV27 and TRBJ1-5, with TRBD1 as a possible D gene (6 bases). CDR3 size: 16 residues. CDR1 and CDR2 from the germline V gene are MNHEY and SMNVEV (reference sequence). V dropped 2 bases and J dropped 2 bases, with 13 bases sitting between them.

The CDR3 region is CASSVGQGAGTEAFF. The CDR3, as DNA: TGTGCCAGCAGCGTAGGGCAGGGGGCGGGAACTGAAGCTTTCTTT. This chain links TRBV9 with TRBJ1-1, with TRBD1 matching 8 bases. The CDR3 spans 15 residues. Germline V gene sequence: CDR1 SGDLS, CDR2 YYNGEE. V trimming: 0 bases; J trimming: 5 bases; junction bases outside the gene matches: 6.

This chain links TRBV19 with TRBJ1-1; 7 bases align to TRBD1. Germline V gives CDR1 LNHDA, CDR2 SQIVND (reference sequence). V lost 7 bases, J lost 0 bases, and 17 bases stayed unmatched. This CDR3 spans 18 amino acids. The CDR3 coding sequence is TGTGCCAGTACCAACTTTATGGGACAGAACCGCATGAACACTGAAGCTTTCTTT. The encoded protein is CASTNFMGQNRMNTEAFF.

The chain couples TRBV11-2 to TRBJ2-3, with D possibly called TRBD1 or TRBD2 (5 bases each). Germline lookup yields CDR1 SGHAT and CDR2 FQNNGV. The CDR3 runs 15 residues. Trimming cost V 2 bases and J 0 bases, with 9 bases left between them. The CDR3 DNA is TGTGCCAGCAGCTTACGAGGGGCAAGCACAGATACGCAGTATTTT. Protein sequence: CASSLRGASTDTQYF. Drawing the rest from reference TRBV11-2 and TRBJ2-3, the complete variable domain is EAGVAQSPRYKIIEKRQSVAFWCNPISGHATLYWYQQILGQGPKLLIQFQNNGVVDDSQLPKDRFSAERLKGVDSTLKIQPAKLEDSAVYLCASSLRGASTDTQYFGPGTRLTVL.

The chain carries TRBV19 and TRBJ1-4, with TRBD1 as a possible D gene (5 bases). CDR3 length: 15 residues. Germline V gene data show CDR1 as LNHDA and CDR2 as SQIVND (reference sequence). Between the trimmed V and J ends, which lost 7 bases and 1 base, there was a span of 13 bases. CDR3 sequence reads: CASIAGGRTNEKLFF. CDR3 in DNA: TGTGCCAGTATCGCCGGGGGACGAACTAATGAAAAACTGTTTTTT. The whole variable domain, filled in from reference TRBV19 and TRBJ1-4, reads DGGITQSPKYLFRKEGQNVTLSCEQNLNHDAMYWYRQDPGQGLRLIYYSQIVNDFQKGDIAEGYSVSREKKESFPLTVTSAQKNPTAFYLCASIAGGRTNEKLFFGSGTQLSVL.

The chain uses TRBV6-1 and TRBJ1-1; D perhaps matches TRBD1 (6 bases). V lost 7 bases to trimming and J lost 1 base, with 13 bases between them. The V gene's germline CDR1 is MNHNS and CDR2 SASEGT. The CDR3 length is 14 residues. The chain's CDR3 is CASNKNRENTEAFF. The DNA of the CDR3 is TGTGCCAGCAATAAAAACAGGGAGAACACTGAAGCTTTCTTT.

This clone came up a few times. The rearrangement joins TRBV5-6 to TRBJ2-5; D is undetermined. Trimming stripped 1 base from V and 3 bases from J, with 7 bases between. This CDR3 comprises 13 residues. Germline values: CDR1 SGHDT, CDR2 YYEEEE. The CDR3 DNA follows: TGTGCCAGCAGCTTGTATGGAAAAGAGACCCAGTACTTC. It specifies CASSLYGKETQYF.

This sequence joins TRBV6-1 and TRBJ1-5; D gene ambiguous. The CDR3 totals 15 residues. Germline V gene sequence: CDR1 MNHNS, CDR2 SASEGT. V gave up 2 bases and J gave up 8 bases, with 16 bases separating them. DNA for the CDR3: TGTGCCAGCAGTGAATCCCCGGCCTGGGCCGAGCCCCAGCATTTT. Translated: CASSESPAWAEPQHF.

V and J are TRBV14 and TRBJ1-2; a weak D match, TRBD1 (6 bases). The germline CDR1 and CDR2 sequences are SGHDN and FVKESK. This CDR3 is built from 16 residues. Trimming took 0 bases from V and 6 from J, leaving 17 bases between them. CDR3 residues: CASSQESGPAGDGYTF. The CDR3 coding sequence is TGTGCCAGCAGCCAAGAAAGTGGGCCGGCAGGGGATGGCTACACCTTC.

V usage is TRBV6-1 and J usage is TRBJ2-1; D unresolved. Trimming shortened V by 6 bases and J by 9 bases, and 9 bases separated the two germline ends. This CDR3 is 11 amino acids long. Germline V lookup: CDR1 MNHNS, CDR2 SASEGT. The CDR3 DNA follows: TGTGCCAGCAGCGAGTTTGGTGAGCAGTTCTTC. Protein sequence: CASSEFGEQFF.

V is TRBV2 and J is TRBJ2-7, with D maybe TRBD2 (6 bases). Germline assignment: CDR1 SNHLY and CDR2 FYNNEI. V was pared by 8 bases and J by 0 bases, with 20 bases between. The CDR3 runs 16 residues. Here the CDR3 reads CASPSSRESASYEQYF. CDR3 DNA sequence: TGTGCCAGCCCCTCGTCTCGGGAGTCGGCCTCCTACGAGCAGTACTTC.

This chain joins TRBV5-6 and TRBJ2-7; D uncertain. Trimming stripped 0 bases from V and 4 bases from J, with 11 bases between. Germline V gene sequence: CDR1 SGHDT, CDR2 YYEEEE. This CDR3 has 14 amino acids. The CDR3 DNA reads TGTGCCAGCAGCTTGGGTATCAGAGAGTACGAGCAGTACTTC. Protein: CASSLGIREYEQYF.

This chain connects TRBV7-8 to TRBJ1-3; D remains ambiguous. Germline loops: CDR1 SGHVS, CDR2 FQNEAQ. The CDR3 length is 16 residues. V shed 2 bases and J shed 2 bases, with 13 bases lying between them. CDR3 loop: CASSLRMRGTGNTIYF. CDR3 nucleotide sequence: TGTGCCAGCAGCTTAAGAATGCGAGGGACTGGAAACACCATATATTTT. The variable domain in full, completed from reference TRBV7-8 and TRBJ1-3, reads GAGVSQSPRYKVAKRGQDVALRCDPISGHVSLFWYQQALGQGPEFLTYFQNEAQLDKSGLPSDRFFAERPEGSVSTLKIQRTQQEDSAVYLCASSLRMRGTGNTIYFGEGSWLTVV.

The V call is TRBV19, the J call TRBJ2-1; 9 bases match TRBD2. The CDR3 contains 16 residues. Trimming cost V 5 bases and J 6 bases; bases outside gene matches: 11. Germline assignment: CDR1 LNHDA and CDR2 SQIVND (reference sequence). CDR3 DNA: TGTGCCAGTAGTCTGTTTAGCGGGAGCTTGCCCAATGAGCAGTTCTTC. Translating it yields CASSLFSGSLPNEQFF.

This chain's CDR3 is CASSRDRQGASNQPQHF. The DNA of the CDR3 is TGTGCCAGTAGTCGAGATAGGCAAGGGGCTAGCAATCAGCCCCAGCATTTT. The chain employs TRBV19 and TRBJ1-5, with D possibly matching TRBD1 (5 bases). The CDR3 consists of 17 residues. Germline-derived CDR1 and CDR2 are LNHDA and SQIVND (reference sequence). Trimming removed 5 bases at V and 0 bases at J, with 17 bases between.

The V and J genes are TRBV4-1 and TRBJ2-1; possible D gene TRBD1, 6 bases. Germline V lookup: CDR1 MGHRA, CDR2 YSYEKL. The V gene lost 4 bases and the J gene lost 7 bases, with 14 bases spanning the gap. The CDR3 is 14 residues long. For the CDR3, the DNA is TGCGCCAGCAGCCCACGGACAGCCCAGAATGAGCAGTTCTTC. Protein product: CASSPRTAQNEQFF.